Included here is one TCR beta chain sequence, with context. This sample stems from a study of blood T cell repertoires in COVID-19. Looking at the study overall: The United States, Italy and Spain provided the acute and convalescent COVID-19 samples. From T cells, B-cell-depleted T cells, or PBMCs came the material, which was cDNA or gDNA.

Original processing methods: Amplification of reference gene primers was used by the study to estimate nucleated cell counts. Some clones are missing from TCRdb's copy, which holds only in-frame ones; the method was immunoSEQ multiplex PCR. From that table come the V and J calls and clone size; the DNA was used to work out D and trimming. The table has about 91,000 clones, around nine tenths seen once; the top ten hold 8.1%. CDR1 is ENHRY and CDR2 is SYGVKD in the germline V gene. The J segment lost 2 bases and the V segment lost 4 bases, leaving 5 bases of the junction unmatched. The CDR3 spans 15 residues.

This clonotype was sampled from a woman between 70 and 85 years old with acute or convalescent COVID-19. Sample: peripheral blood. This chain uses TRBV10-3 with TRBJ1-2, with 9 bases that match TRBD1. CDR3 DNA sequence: TGTGCCATCAGTGTATCTGACAGGGGGAACTATGGCTACACCTTC. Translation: CAISVSDRGNYGYTF.